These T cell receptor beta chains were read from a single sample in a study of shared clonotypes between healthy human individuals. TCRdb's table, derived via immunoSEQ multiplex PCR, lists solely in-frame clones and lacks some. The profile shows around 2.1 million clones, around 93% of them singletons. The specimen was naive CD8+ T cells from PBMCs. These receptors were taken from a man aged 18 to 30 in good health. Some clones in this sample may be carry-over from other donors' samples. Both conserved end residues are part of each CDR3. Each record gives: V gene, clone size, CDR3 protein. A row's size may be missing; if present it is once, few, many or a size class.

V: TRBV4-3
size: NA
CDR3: CASSQGLSDTYEQYF

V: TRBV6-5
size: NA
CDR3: CASSLTGYYGYTF

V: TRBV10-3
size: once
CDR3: CAISDLVSTYEQYF

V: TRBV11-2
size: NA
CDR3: CASSLSFDEQYF

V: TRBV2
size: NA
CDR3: CASRLGTSPNYGYTF

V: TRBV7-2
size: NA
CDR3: CASSFQGTSLSYEQYF

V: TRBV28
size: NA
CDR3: CASSLLTGRGQPQHF

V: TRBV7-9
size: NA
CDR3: CASSYSGANTGELFF

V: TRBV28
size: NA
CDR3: CASSLLSDRAETQYF

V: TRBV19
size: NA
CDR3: CASSLADNTEAFF

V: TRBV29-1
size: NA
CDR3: CSVEDFVHTGELFF

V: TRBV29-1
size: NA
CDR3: CSAGDNEQFF

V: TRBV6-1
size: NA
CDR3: CASSAPSFVKEETQYF

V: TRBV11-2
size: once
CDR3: CASSLDARGGDTQYF

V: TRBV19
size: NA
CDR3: CASRKGRDRVQYF

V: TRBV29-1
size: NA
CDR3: CSGSGPFYEQYF

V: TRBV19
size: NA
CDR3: CASSGGRRINEKLFF

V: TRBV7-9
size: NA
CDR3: CASSFFMTSGSPSYNEQFF

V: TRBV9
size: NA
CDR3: CASSPDWTEQFF

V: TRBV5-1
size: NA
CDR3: CASSSPGLAGGSSYNEQFF

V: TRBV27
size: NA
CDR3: CASSTGTSGTDTQYF

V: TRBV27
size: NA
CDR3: CASSSPAGLAAAYEQYF

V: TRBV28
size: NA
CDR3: CASSFYGTDTQYF

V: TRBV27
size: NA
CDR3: CASSFIAGSGGGEQFF

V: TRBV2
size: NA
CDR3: CAIHARIGNTIYF

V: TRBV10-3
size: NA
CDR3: CAIKGTGPAETQYF

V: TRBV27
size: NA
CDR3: CASSFSAGEANYGYTF

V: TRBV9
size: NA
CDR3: CASSVGDRVSYEQYF

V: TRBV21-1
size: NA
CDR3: CASSKGPRGGTYEQYF

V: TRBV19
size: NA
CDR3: CASSNLGQGSYGYTF

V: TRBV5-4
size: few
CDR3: CASSLSEAEAFF

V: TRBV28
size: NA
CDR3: CASSTGTASLPTQYF

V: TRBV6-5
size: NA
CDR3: CASSYKFPGDTEAFF

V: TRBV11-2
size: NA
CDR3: CASSDRRATDTQYF

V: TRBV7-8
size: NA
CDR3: CASSPGTGGSNQPQHF

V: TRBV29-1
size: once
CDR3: CSVEDDKGEQFF

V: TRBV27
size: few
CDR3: CASSPMEEGTEAFF

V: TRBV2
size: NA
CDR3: CASSEGGNTGELFF

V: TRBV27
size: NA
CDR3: CASRDLYNEQFF

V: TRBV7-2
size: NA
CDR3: CASSGRGTGNTIYF

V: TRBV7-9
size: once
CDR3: CASSRSSIRDEQYF

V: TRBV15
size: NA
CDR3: CATSRNPGGANVLTF

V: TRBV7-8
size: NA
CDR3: CASSPTGGNQPQHF

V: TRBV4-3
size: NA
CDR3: CASSRSQGMNTEAFF

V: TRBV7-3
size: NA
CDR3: CASSLGGVHEQYF

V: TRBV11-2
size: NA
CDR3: CASSLGVREQFF

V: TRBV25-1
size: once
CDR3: CASSPQTDSLYGYTF

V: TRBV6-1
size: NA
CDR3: CASRIDRPYEQYF